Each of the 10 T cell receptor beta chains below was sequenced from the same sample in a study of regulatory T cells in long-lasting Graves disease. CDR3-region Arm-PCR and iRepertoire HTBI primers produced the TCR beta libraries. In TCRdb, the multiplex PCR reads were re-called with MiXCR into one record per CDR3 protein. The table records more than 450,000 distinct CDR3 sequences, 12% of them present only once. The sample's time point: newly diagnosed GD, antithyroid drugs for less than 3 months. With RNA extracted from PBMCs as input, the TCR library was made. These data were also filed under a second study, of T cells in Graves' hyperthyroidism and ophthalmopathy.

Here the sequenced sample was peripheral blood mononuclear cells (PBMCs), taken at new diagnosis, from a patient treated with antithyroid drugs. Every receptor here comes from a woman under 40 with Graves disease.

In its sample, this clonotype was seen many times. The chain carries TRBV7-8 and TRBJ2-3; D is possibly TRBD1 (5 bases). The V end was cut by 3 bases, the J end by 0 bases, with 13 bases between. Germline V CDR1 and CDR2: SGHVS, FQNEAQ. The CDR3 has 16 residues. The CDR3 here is CASSFLPPGSTDTQYF. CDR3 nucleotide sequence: TGTGCCAGCAGCTTTCTACCCCCAGGGAGCACAGATACGCAGTATTTT.

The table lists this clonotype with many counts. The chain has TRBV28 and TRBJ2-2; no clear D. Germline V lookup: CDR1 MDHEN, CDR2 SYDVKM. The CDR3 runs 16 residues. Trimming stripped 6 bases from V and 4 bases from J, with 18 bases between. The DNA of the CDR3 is TGTGCCAGCAGCCCCCCGATCGGGTCAGTCACCGGGGAGCTGTTTTTT. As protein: CASSPPIGSVTGELFF.

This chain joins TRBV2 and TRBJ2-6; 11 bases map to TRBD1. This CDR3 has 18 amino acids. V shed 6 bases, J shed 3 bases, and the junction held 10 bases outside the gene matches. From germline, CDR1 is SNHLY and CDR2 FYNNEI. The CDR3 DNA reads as TGTGCCAGCAGCAGTCCGGGACAGGGGGGTAGTGGGGCCAACGTCCTGACTTTC. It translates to CASSSPGQGGSGANVLTF.

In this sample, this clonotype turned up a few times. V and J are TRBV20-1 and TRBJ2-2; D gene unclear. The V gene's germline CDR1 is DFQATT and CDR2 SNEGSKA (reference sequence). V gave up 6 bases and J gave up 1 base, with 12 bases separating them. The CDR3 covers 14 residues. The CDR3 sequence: CSARRWQNTGELFF. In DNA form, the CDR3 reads TGCAGTGCAAGAAGGTGGCAGAACACCGGGGAGCTGTTTTTT.

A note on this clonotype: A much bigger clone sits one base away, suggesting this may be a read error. CDR3 in amino acids: CASSESLGQGIKNIQYF. CDR3 coding DNA: TGCGCCAGCAGTGAAAGCCTCGGACAGGGAATCAAAAACATTCAGTACTTC. The J gene is TRBJ2-4, the V gene TRBV5-1, with TRBD1 matching 8 bases. Per the germline V gene, CDR1 is SGHRS and CDR2 is YFSETQ. The V gene end was trimmed by 5 bases and the J gene end by 3 bases; junction bases not matched to a gene: 13. This CDR3 is 17 amino acids long.

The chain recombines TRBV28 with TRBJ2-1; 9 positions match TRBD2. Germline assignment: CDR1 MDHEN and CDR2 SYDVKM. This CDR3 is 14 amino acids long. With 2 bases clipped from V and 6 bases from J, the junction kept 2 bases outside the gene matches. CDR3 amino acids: CASSLLAGTNEQFF. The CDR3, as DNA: TGTGCCAGCAGTTTACTAGCGGGAACCAATGAGCAGTTCTTC.

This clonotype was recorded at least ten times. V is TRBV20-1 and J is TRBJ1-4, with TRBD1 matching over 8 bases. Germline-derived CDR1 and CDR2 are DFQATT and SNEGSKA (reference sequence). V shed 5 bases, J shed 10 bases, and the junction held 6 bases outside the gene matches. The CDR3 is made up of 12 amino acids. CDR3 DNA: TGCAGTGCTCCCGGACAGGGAGGAAAACTGTTTTTT. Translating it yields CSAPGQGGKLFF.

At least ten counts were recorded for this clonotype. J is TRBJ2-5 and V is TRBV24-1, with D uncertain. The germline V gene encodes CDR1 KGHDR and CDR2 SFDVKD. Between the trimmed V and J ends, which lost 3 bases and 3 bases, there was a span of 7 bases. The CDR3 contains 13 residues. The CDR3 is CATSDPDKETQYF. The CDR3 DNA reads TGTGCCACCAGTGATCCCGATAAAGAGACCCAGTACTTC.

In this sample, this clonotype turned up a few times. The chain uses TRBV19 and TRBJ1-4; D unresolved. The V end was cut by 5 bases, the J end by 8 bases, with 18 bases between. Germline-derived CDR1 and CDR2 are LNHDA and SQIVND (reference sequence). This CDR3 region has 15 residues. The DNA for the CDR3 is TGTGCCAGTAGTCCCGGGGTCACGCTCTTGGAAAAACTGTTTTTT. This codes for CASSPGVTLLEKLFF. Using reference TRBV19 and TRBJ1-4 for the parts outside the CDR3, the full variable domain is DGGITQSPKYLFRKEGQNVTLSCEQNLNHDAMYWYRQDPGQGLRLIYYSQIVNDFQKGDIAEGYSVSREKKESFPLTVTSAQKNPTAFYLCASSPGVTLLEKLFFGSGTQLSVL.

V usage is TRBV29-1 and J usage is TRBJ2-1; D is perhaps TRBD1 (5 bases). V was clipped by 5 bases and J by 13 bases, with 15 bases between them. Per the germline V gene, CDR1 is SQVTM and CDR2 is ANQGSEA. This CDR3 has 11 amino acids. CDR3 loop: CSVFQVGHQFF. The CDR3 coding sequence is TGCAGCGTTTTCCAAGTGGGGCATCAGTTCTTC.